This TCR beta chain was documented in a study of CD8 T cells in Susac syndrome. Study information: Patients with Susac syndrome who were sequenced included more than five with active disease and fewer than 10 in remission. Study observations and caveats: Susac CD8+ clonal expansion peaked in TEMRA cells and active patients.

The study sequenced TCR beta in blood CD8+ and CD4+ T cells. As concerns this clonotype: Its antigen is as yet unknown.

Germline CDR1 LGHNA, CDR2 YSLEER. This CDR3 spans 17 amino acids. Between the trimmed V and J ends, which lost 4 bases and 2 bases, there was a span of 18 bases. Random-hexamer reverse transcription was applied to about 0.5 to 1 ug RNA. TCRdb fed the immunoSEQ multiplex PCR reads into MiXCR, producing one record per CDR3 protein. The table records about 120,000 distinct CDR3 sequences, about 94% of them present only once. The rearrangement joins TRBV4-3 to TRBJ2-1; tentatively, D is TRBD1 (5 bases). The sequenced sample consisted of CD8+ T cells from PBMCs. The receptor's source is a human donor with Susac syndrome. The CDR3 here is CASSPLPGALPYNEQFF. The CDR3 DNA reads as TGCGCCAGCAGCCCACTTCCTGGGGCCCTACCCTACAATGAGCAGTTCTTC.